This entry lists 29 T cell receptor beta chains sequenced from one sample in a study of control samples from healthy donors and cancer patients. Clones were sequenced by immunoSEQ multiplex PCR, and TCRdb holds only the in-frame ones, with some missing. The repertoire holds about 220,000 clones, with roughly 94% as singletons. Sequences were obtained from blood. These receptors all stem from a man aged 45-65 years in good health.

The rearrangement joins TRBV6-2 or TRBV6-3 to TRBJ2-7, with D tentatively TRBD1 or TRBD2 (5 bases each). Looked up from germline, CDR1 is MNHEY and CDR2 is SVGEGT. V lost 2 bases and J lost 6, with 20 bases in between. CDR3 size: 16 residues. The CDR3 DNA reads as TGTGCCAGCAGTTACGACGGGACCGTGCGAGGTGGCGAGCAGTACTTC. This encodes CASSYDGTVRGGEQYF.

The chain uses TRBV28 and TRBJ1-6, with D possibly TRBD1 on 5 matching bases. V shed 2 bases and J shed 7 bases, with 12 bases lying between them. This CDR3 is built from 15 residues. Looked up from germline, CDR1 is MDHEN and CDR2 is SYDVKM. As DNA, the CDR3 is TGTGCCAGCAGTTTAAGGAGGGGCGGGAATTCACCCCTCCACTTT. Amino acid sequence: CASSLRRGGNSPLHF.

This chain uses TRBV19 with TRBJ1-2, with D perhaps TRBD1 (6 bases). In germline, CDR1 is LNHDA, CDR2 SQIVND (reference sequence). CDR3 length: 14 residues. V lost 8 bases, J lost 3 bases, and 16 bases lay in between. The CDR3 region has the DNA TGTGCCAGTTCAGACAGGTCGGTCTACTATGGCTACACCTTC. Protein product: CASSDRSVYYGYTF.

V and J are TRBV11-2 and TRBJ1-4; TRBD1 agrees at 9 bases. V was clipped by 5 bases and J by 8 bases; unmatched bases: 6. The germline V gene encodes CDR1 SGHAT and CDR2 FQNNGV. CDR3 length equals 14 residues. For the CDR3, the DNA is TGTGCCAGCAGCGTTGGGACAGGGCGAGAAAAACTGTTTTTT. Translating gives CASSVGTGREKLFF.

For the CDR3, the DNA is TGTGCCAGCAGCCGGGACAGGCTATACGAGCAGTACTTC. Residues: CASSRDRLYEQYF. The chain links TRBV6-2 or TRBV6-3 to TRBJ2-7, with TRBD1 matching 8 bases. The CDR3 extends over 13 amino acids. Germline V lookup: CDR1 MNHEY, CDR2 SVGEGT. The J segment lost 4 bases and the V segment lost 6 bases, leaving 5 bases of the junction unmatched.

CDR3 bases: TGTGCCAGCAGTTACACCCAGGGCAGACAGTACTTC. This encodes CASSYTQGRQYF. The chain has TRBV6-2 or TRBV6-3 and TRBJ2-7, with D possibly matching TRBD1 (5 bases). With 2 bases removed from V and 10 bases from J, the gap between germline ends came to 12 bases. Germline V gene data show CDR1 as MNHEY and CDR2 as SVGEGT. This CDR3 region has 12 residues.

CDR3 sequence: CASSLSGEYGYTF. The CDR3 DNA sequence: TGTGCCAGCAGTTTATCAGGGGAGTATGGCTACACCTTC. The chain uses TRBV27 and TRBJ1-2, with TRBD1 as a possible D gene (5 bases). Trimming took 0 bases from V and 5 from J, leaving 7 bases between them. The CDR3 is 13 residues long. Germline loops: CDR1 MNHEY, CDR2 SMNVEV (reference sequence).

This rearrangement joins TRBV4-2 to TRBJ2-7, with 7 bases fitting TRBD2. This CDR3 has 14 residues. The junction had 15 bases not matched to a gene; V was cut back by 10 bases and J by 6 bases. Looked up from germline, CDR1 is LGHNA and CDR2 is YNFKEQ. The CDR3 is CATMLGTKMGEQYF. For the CDR3, the DNA is TGTGCCACAATGCTTGGGACTAAGATGGGCGAGCAGTACTTC.

CDR3 in DNA: TGTGCCAGCTCAACCGGGACAGGGCTGTACACTGAAGCTTTCTTT. Protein: CASSTGTGLYTEAFF. The V and J genes are TRBV18 and TRBJ1-1; the match to TRBD1 covers 9 bases. The CDR3 length is 15 residues. Per germline, CDR1 KGHSH and CDR2 LQKENI. Trimming at V came to 5 bases and at J to 3 bases, leaving 7 bases not matched to a gene. Based on the CDR3 plus reference TRBV18 and TRBJ1-1, the full variable domain is NAGVMQNPRHLVRRRGQEARLRCSPMKGHSHVYWYRQLPEEGLKFMVYLQKENIIDESGMPKERFSAEFPKEGPSILRIQQVVRGDSAAYFCASSTGTGLYTEAFFGQGTRLTVV.

The J gene is TRBJ2-5, the V gene TRBV7-8, with 11 bases identical to TRBD2. The length of the CDR3 is 16 residues. The germline gives CDR1 SGHVS, CDR2 FQNEAQ. Unmatched junction bases numbered 9, after V lost 7 bases and J lost 2 bases. The CDR3, as DNA: TGTGCCAGCACCCTCCTAGCGGGGGGATTTCAAGAGACCCAGTACTTC. Its translation is CASTLLAGGFQETQYF.

The rearrangement links TRBV6-6 to TRBJ1-5, with no clear D. The V end was cut by 7 bases, the J end by 0 bases, with 10 bases between. Germline V lookup: CDR1 MNHNY, CDR2 SVGAGI (reference sequence). The CDR3 loop spans 14 amino acids. CDR3 in DNA: TGTGCCAGCACCCCCTCCCTTAGCAATCAGCCCCAGCATTTT. Its protein is CASTPSLSNQPQHF.

This sequence joins TRBV5-6 and TRBJ1-2, with D maybe TRBD1 (6 bases). V lost 4 bases and J lost 4, with 23 bases in between. The length of the CDR3 is 17 residues. Germline V gives CDR1 SGHDT, CDR2 YYEEEE. Here the CDR3 reads CASSPRRGRDILYGYTF. Here the CDR3 DNA reads TGTGCCAGCAGCCCGCGAAGAGGCAGGGACATCCTCTATGGCTACACCTTC.

The chain has TRBV19 and TRBJ1-5, with 7 positions matching TRBD1. V dropped 7 bases and J dropped 4; count of bases not matched to a gene: 7. The germline CDR1 and CDR2 sequences are LNHDA and SQIVND (reference sequence). The CDR3 covers 14 residues. The CDR3 region has the DNA TGTGCCAGTACTCCGGGACAGTGGAATCAGCCCCAGCATTTT. It encodes CASTPGQWNQPQHF.

This rearrangement joins TRBV9 to TRBJ2-3, with 8 bases that match TRBD2. Germline CDR1 reads SGDLS; CDR2 reads YYNGEE. Losses at the gene ends were 4 bases for V and 5 bases for J; bases not matched to a gene: 18. The CDR3 covers 18 residues. The CDR3 spells CASSPHALTGGAVDTQYF. For the CDR3, the DNA is TGTGCCAGCAGCCCCCACGCCCTTACCGGGGGGGCCGTAGATACGCAGTATTTT.

This clone was recorded once. The rearrangement links TRBV5-1 to TRBJ2-2; D possibly corresponds to TRBD1 (5 bases). The germline V and J ends were trimmed by 0 bases and 6 bases, with 12 bases remaining between them. Germline-derived CDR1 and CDR2 are SGHRS and YFSETQ. The CDR3 extends over 15 amino acids. CDR3 DNA: TGCGCCAGCAGCTTGGTCACAGGCCGGGCCGGGGAGCTGTTTTTT. Its translation: CASSLVTGRAGELFF.

The V call is TRBV5-1, the J call TRBJ1-2; D gene unclear. The CDR3 totals 14 residues. In germline, CDR1 is SGHRS, CDR2 YFSETQ. Trimming took off 2 bases at V and 7 bases at J, with 15 bases between the two ends. CDR3 bases: TGCGCCAGCAGCTTACTCTCGCAGACCCGTGGCTACACCTTC. Protein sequence: CASSLLSQTRGYTF.

The chain recombines TRBV2 with TRBJ1-5; TRBD1 aligns across 7 bases. The V and J ends lost 5 bases and 4 bases, in that order; junction bases with no gene match: 8. The CDR3 contains 15 residues. Germline loops: CDR1 SNHLY, CDR2 FYNNEI. The chain's CDR3 is CASSSDRAGNQPQHF. Here the CDR3 DNA reads TGTGCCAGCAGTTCAGACAGGGCTGGGAATCAGCCCCAGCATTTT. Complete variable domain (other parts from reference TRBV2 and TRBJ1-5): EPEVTQTPSHQVTQMGQEVILRCVPISNHLYFYWYRQILGQKVEFLVSFYNNEISEKSEIFDDQFSVERPDGSNFTLKIRSTKLEDSAMYFCASSSDRAGNQPQHFGDGTRLSIL.

The gene calls are TRBV6-2 or TRBV6-3 and TRBJ2-5, with D unresolved. Trimming took off 2 bases at V and 4 bases at J, with 14 bases between the two ends. Germline CDR1 is MNHEY and CDR2 is SVGEGT. This CDR3 spans 15 amino acids. DNA for the CDR3: TGTGCCAGCAGTTACGGGCCCCGGGTTGGAGAGACCCAGTACTTC. Translation: CASSYGPRVGETQYF.

The V and J genes are TRBV7-2 and TRBJ2-7; D call uncertain. CDR1 is SGHTA, CDR2 FQGNSA, per germline. Trimming took off 1 base at V and 12 bases at J, with 16 bases between the two ends. The CDR3 has 13 residues. The CDR3 region is CASSLVVRSLGYF. The CDR3 coding sequence is TGTGCCAGCAGCTTAGTAGTTCGGTCCTTAGGGTACTTC.

The CDR3 protein is CASSLLLRVETQYF. The CDR3 nucleotides are TGTGCCAGCAGCTTACTCCTCAGGGTGGAGACCCAGTACTTC. The chain employs TRBV11-2 and TRBJ2-5; weak D call: TRBD1 (5 bases). Germline CDR1 and CDR2: SGHAT and FQNNGV. The V gene lost 2 bases and the J gene lost 5 bases, with 12 bases spanning the gap. This CDR3 contains 14 residues.

This clone came up once. The rearrangement links TRBV5-1 to TRBJ2-5; weak D call: TRBD1 (5 bases). From germline, CDR1 is SGHRS and CDR2 YFSETQ. CDR3 length: 15 amino acids. Trimming shortened V by 6 bases and J by 5 bases, and 20 bases separated the two germline ends. The CDR3 protein is CASTLIGQGGETQYF. CDR3 DNA: TGCGCCAGCACGCTAATCGGGCAGGGTGGGGAGACCCAGTACTTC.

The J gene is TRBJ1-3, the V gene TRBV6-1; D remains ambiguous. The CDR3 loop spans 18 amino acids. Germline values: CDR1 MNHNS, CDR2 SASEGT. Trimming left V 1 base short and J 0 bases short, with 16 bases between. CDR3 in amino acids: CASSEERQILLSGNTIYF. The CDR3, as DNA: TGTGCCAGCAGTGAAGAGAGGCAGATCCTCCTCTCTGGAAACACCATATATTTT.

The J gene is TRBJ1-4, the V gene TRBV25-1, with a possible D match to TRBD1 (6 bases). There are 15 residues in the CDR3. The germline CDR1 and CDR2 sequences are MGHDK and SYGVNS. Trimming removed 2 bases from V and 3 bases from J, with 10 bases in between. The CDR3 coding sequence is TGTGCCAGCAGTGAACGTGAGGGGGCTAATGAAAAACTGTTTTTT. This sequence encodes CASSEREGANEKLFF.

This chain joins TRBV3-1 (or the pseudogene TRBV3-2) and TRBJ2-5; D is ambiguous. From germline, CDR1 is LGHDT and CDR2 YNNKEL (reference sequence). Deletions cut 4 bases from V and 5 bases from J, with 8 bases between. The CDR3 has 12 residues. CDR3 sequence reads: CASSPSLETQYF. The DNA of the CDR3 is TGTGCCAGCAGCCCATCATTGGAGACCCAGTACTTC.

CDR3 in DNA: TGTGCCAGTGGTCGTGGGTTCTCTGGGGCCAACGTCCTGACTTTC. Translated, it gives CASGRGFSGANVLTF. The chain carries TRBV19 and TRBJ2-6; D call uncertain. Germline lookup yields CDR1 LNHDA and CDR2 SQIVND (reference sequence). This CDR3 spans 15 amino acids. V shed 8 bases and J shed 0 bases, with 11 bases lying between them.

The chain recombines TRBV7-9 with TRBJ2-7; 13 bases agree with TRBD2. Germline V lookup: CDR1 SEHNR, CDR2 FQNEAQ (reference sequence). V gave up 7 bases and J gave up 4 bases; unmatched junction bases: 13. This CDR3 contains 17 residues. The CDR3 region is CASTPQGTSGVPYEQYF. The CDR3 nucleotides are TGTGCCAGCACTCCTCAAGGGACTAGCGGGGTGCCTTACGAGCAGTACTTC.

The rearrangement joins TRBV30 to TRBJ1-2, with 9 bases lining up with TRBD1. This CDR3 contains 13 residues. J was trimmed by 7 bases and V by 3 bases; bases with no gene match: 6. Germline V gene lookup returns CDR1 GTSNPN and CDR2 SVGIG (reference sequence). CDR3 DNA sequence: TGTGCCTGGAGGGGACAGGGATTGAGTGGCTACACCTTC. It yields the protein CAWRGQGLSGYTF. Using reference TRBV30 and TRBJ1-2 for the parts outside the CDR3, the full variable domain is SQTIHQWPATLVQPVGSPLSLECTVEGTSNPNLYWYRQAAGRGLQLLFYSVGIGQISSEVPQNLSASRPQDRQFILSSKKLLLSDSGFYLCAWRGQGLSGYTFGSGTRLTVV.

The CDR3 reads CASARRQVGYNEQFF. The CDR3 DNA reads as TGTGCCAGCGCACGGCGGCAGGTGGGTTACAATGAGCAGTTCTTC. J is TRBJ2-1 and V is TRBV5-6; D is ambiguous. From germline, CDR1 is SGHDT and CDR2 YYEEEE. V was shortened by 7 bases and J by 4 bases, with 18 bases between the two germline ends. The CDR3 has 15 amino acids.

J is TRBJ2-1 and V is TRBV6-2 or TRBV6-3; weak D call: TRBD1 (6 bases). This CDR3 has 16 amino acids. Germline V gene lookup returns CDR1 MNHEY and CDR2 SVGEGT. The V end lost 5 bases, the J end lost 5 bases, and 19 bases lay between the germline ends. This CDR3 reads CASSPSPSAGDNEQFF. The CDR3 nucleotides read TGTGCCAGCAGTCCAAGTCCCTCTGCAGGGGACAATGAGCAGTTCTTC.